Shown below are 23 T cell receptor beta chains from a single sample sequenced in a study of CD8+ T cells in alopecia areata. A few patients' sorted CD4+ cells yielded CD25+CD127- cells. Extracted from the samples, RNA was reverse transcribed into cDNA to serve as the sequencing template. Assay: immunoSEQ multiplex PCR; the TCRdb copy retains only in-frame clones and omits some. Counted here are about 37,000 clones, around 57% occurring once; the ten biggest clones make up approximately 2%. Sequenced input: CD4+ Tregs sorted from blood. These receptors all come from a human donor with alopecia areata.

By proportion, this clone is medium-sized. The gene calls are TRBV5-1 and TRBJ1-1; TRBD1 might be the D (5 bases). In germline, CDR1 is SGHRS, CDR2 YFSETQ. V was pared by 4 bases and J by 0 bases, with 13 bases between. The CDR3 is 15 residues long. The CDR3 DNA reads as TGCGCCAGCAGCCCCCCCGGGACTTTGAACACTGAAGCTTTCTTT. Its translation is CASSPPGTLNTEAFF.

This chain connects TRBV10-3 to TRBJ2-3; D gene uncertain. Trimming removed 6 bases at V and 3 bases at J, with 10 bases between. This CDR3 has 13 amino acids. Per the germline V gene, CDR1 is ENHRY and CDR2 is SYGVKD. CDR3 sequence reads: CAIRERGTDTQYF. CDR3 DNA: TGTGCCATCAGAGAGAGAGGTACAGATACGCAGTATTTT.

This chain joins TRBV28 and TRBJ2-2, with 12 bases matching TRBD1. The CDR3 extends over 16 amino acids. V lost 5 bases to trimming and J lost 8 bases; unmatched junction nucleotides: 9. Germline V gene data show CDR1 as MDHEN and CDR2 as SYDVKM. CDR3 region: CASSSAGTGGGGELFF. The CDR3 nucleotides read TGTGCCAGCAGTAGCGCCGGGACAGGGGGCGGTGGGGAGCTGTTTTTT.

This rearrangement joins TRBV7-9 to TRBJ1-1; no clear D gene. The V gene lost 3 bases and the J gene lost 11 bases, with 13 bases spanning the gap. The CDR3 covers 12 residues. Germline V gives CDR1 SEHNR, CDR2 FQNEAQ (reference sequence). In DNA form, the CDR3 reads TGTGCCAGCAGCTTTCCGGGCTCCGTGGCTTTCTTT. As protein: CASSFPGSVAFF.

The rearrangement joins TRBV27 to TRBJ1-1; no clear D gene. In germline, CDR1 is MNHEY, CDR2 SMNVEV (reference sequence). V was cut by 6 bases and J by 0 bases, with 2 bases left in between. The CDR3 contains 11 residues. The CDR3 here is CASRLNTEAFF. The CDR3 region has the DNA TGTGCCAGCAGGCTGAACACTGAAGCTTTCTTT.

This rearrangement joins TRBV5-1 to TRBJ1-3; D is perhaps TRBD1 (6 bases). CDR1 and CDR2 (germline): SGHRS, YFSETQ. The CDR3 is 16 residues long. V lost 0 bases and J 0 bases, leaving 10 bases between the germline ends. CDR3 sequence (DNA): TGCGCCAGCAGCTTGGGAGCAGGGGTCTCTGGAAACACCATATATTTT. Translated: CASSLGAGVSGNTIYF. The entire variable domain, with the rest obtained from reference TRBV5-1 and TRBJ1-3, is as follows: KAGVTQTPRYLIKTRGQQVTLSCSPISGHRSVSWYQQTPGQGLQFLFEYFSETQRNKGNFPGRFSGRQFSNSRSEMNVSTLELGDSALYLCASSLGAGVSGNTIYFGEGSWLTVV.

This chain joins TRBV2 and TRBJ2-7, with 8 positions matching TRBD1. Per germline, CDR1 SNHLY and CDR2 FYNNEI. This CDR3 contains 15 residues. V trimming: 4 bases; J trimming: 0 bases; junction bases outside the gene matches: 5. CDR3 nucleotides: TGTGCCAGCAGTGTCAGGGGGCTCGGCTCCTACGAGCAGTACTTC. Protein product: CASSVRGLGSYEQYF.

This chain links TRBV7-2 with TRBJ2-1; 10 bases map to TRBD2. The CDR3 loop spans 17 amino acids. Trimming took 5 bases from V and 5 from J; bases not matched to a gene: 12. The germline V gene encodes CDR1 SGHTA and CDR2 FQGNSA. CDR3 in DNA: TGTGCCAGCAGCCCCCAAGCGGCTAGCGGGGGAAACAATGAGCAGTTCTTC. This codes for CASSPQAASGGNNEQFF.

The chain recombines TRBV7-3 with TRBJ2-4; TRBD2 is a possible D gene (6 bases). CDR1 and CDR2 (germline): SGHTA, FQGTGA. This CDR3 comprises 16 residues. With 5 bases removed from V and 7 bases from J, the gap between germline ends came to 21 bases. DNA of the CDR3: TGTGCCAGCAGCGCCTACGGGACGGAGGGTGGGAACATTCAGTACTTC. Encoded protein: CASSAYGTEGGNIQYF.

The chain links TRBV7-2 to TRBJ2-1; 7 nucleotides line up with TRBD2. Unmatched junction bases numbered 5, after V lost 5 bases and J lost 1 base. This CDR3 spans 15 amino acids. Germline V gene lookup returns CDR1 SGHTA and CDR2 FQGNSA. The CDR3 protein is CASSGGLGSYNEQFF. CDR3 coding DNA: TGTGCCAGCAGCGGAGGACTAGGTTCCTACAATGAGCAGTTCTTC.

This clone has more than one count but fewer than ten. In DNA, the CDR3 is TGTGCCAGCAGCTTAGGAGCCAGGAGCACAGATACGCAGTATTTT. It encodes CASSLGARSTDTQYF. This chain uses TRBV7-9 with TRBJ2-3; D remains unclear. CDR1 SEHNR and CDR2 FQNEAQ come from the germline V gene (reference sequence). Between the trimmed V and J ends, which lost 1 base and 0 bases, there was a span of 8 bases. This CDR3 is 15 amino acids long.

The CDR3, as DNA: TGTGCCAGCAGCACGTCCCCATACAATGAGCAGTTCTTC. Translation gives CASSTSPYNEQFF. The V and J genes are TRBV7-6 and TRBJ2-1; D is unresolved. CDR1 is SGHVS, CDR2 FNYEAQ, per germline. The V end lost 5 bases, the J end lost 4 bases, and 9 bases lay between the germline ends. CDR3 length: 13 amino acids.

J is TRBJ1-2 and V is TRBV19, with a possible D match to TRBD1 (6 bases). Trimming cost V 2 bases and J 4 bases, with 11 bases left between them. Germline V CDR1 and CDR2: LNHDA, SQIVND (reference sequence). The CDR3 has 14 amino acids. This CDR3 is CASSIRDTPYGYTF. Written as DNA, the CDR3 is TGTGCCAGTAGTATAAGGGACACTCCCTATGGCTACACCTTC.

This chain links TRBV27 with TRBJ2-7, with 8 bases matching TRBD2. Per germline, CDR1 MNHEY and CDR2 SMNVEV (reference sequence). Losses at the gene ends were 7 bases for V and 4 bases for J; bases not matched to a gene: 15. The CDR3 spans 16 residues. The DNA for the CDR3 is TGTGCCAGCACCCCCCTGCCCGGGAGGGATGGGTACGAGCAGTACTTC. Protein product: CASTPLPGRDGYEQYF.

This chain joins TRBV28 and TRBJ2-7; possibly TRBD2 for D (5 bases). CDR1 is MDHEN and CDR2 is SYDVKM in the germline V gene. V was pared by 4 bases and J by 1 base, with 5 bases between. The CDR3 is made up of 12 amino acids. CDR3 DNA sequence: TGTGCCAGCAGTTCGGGGTCCTACGAGCAGTACTTC. Its protein product is CASSSGSYEQYF.

J is TRBJ1-1 and V is TRBV28, with D perhaps TRBD1 (5 bases). The CDR3 has 12 residues. V lost 7 bases and J lost 9, with 15 bases in between. CDR1 and CDR2 from the germline V gene are MDHEN and SYDVKM. The CDR3 reads CASTSQGTKAFF. CDR3 nucleotides: TGTGCCAGCACCTCTCAGGGTACCAAAGCTTTCTTT.

The chain uses TRBV9 and TRBJ2-3, with 8 bases lining up with TRBD2. The CDR3 length is 15 residues. The germline V gene encodes CDR1 SGDLS and CDR2 YYNGEE. Unmatched junction bases numbered 6, after V lost 3 bases and J lost 3 bases. Here the CDR3 DNA reads TGTGCCAGCAGCGAACCCGGACTAGCTACAGATACGCAGTATTTT. This encodes CASSEPGLATDTQYF.

The CDR3 nucleotides are TGTGCCAGCAGCTTCGGGCTGCTTGGCTACACCTTC. Its protein product is CASSFGLLGYTF. The rearrangement uses TRBV7-9 and TRBJ1-2; D is ambiguous. CDR1 is SEHNR, CDR2 FQNEAQ, per germline (reference sequence). V lost 3 bases and J lost 7, with 9 bases in between. The CDR3 totals 12 residues.

The V gene is TRBV5-1, the J gene TRBJ1-2; no reliable D call. Germline values: CDR1 SGHRS, CDR2 YFSETQ. V shed 3 bases and J shed 4 bases, with 10 bases lying between them. This CDR3 spans 13 amino acids. CDR3 sequence reads: CASSWRAGYGYTF. The CDR3 nucleotides read TGCGCCAGCAGCTGGAGGGCAGGCTATGGCTACACCTTC.

This chain links TRBV7-2 with TRBJ2-5; 8 nucleotides agree with TRBD2. Germline CDR1 reads SGHTA; CDR2 reads FQGNSA. The CDR3 has 17 residues. The V and J ends lost 5 bases and 2 bases, in that order; junction bases with no gene match: 13. The CDR3 is CASSHGGARGAQETQYF. The CDR3 DNA follows: TGTGCCAGCAGCCACGGCGGAGCGCGGGGGGCGCAAGAGACCCAGTACTTC.

By share, this clone ranks as medium-sized. This chain uses TRBV10-3 with TRBJ2-3, with TRBD2 matching 10 bases. The CDR3 loop spans 15 amino acids. J was trimmed by 8 bases and V by 8 bases; bases with no gene match: 13. Germline-derived CDR1 and CDR2 are ENHRY and SYGVKD. DNA of the CDR3: TGTGCCATCGGTTTTAGCGGGGGGCCCTTACTTACGCAGTATTTT. Translation gives CAIGFSGGPLLTQYF.

As DNA, the CDR3 is TGTGCCAGCAGCTCCACCCAAGAGACCCAGTACTTC. It specifies CASSSTQETQYF. V gene TRBV7-6 combines with J gene TRBJ2-5; D gene ambiguous. This CDR3 has 12 residues. V gave up 4 bases and J gave up 1 base, with 4 bases separating them. The V gene's germline CDR1 is SGHVS and CDR2 FNYEAQ.

In its sample, this clone was seen once. V is TRBV7-9 and J is TRBJ2-3; D not resolved. The V gene lost 5 bases and the J gene lost 1 base, with 13 bases spanning the gap. Germline assignment: CDR1 SEHNR and CDR2 FQNEAQ (reference sequence). This CDR3 spans 15 amino acids. In nucleotides, the CDR3 is TGTGCCAGCAGCGCCTATAGTCCTCGCACAGATACGCAGTATTTT. Its protein product is CASSAYSPRTDTQYF.